Described below is a single TCR beta chain sequence and its context. The antigen this receptor binds is unknown. Base qualities are not recorded, but no much larger clone differs from it by a single base. This entry is derived from a study of cytomegalovirus exposure and HLA in healthy donors (dated by TCRdb to about 2017). With respect to the entire study: In an earlier analysis of roughly 590 of the donors, about 260 Gb of sequence data and about 110 million unique TCR beta sequences from 150 million to 200 million T cells were reported. Around 320 gigabases of sequencing data and 70 million to 85 million unique TCR sequences were included in an early release covering about 700 HLA-typed donors. Of the 398 genotyped donors, 75% to 85% were placed in the genetic ancestry cluster associated with self-reported Caucasian donors. The study was designed to test whether signatures of past pathogen exposure could be identified by cataloging public T cell receptors. The study used immunosequencing to profile the T cell repertoires of several hundred subjects and linked those repertoires to cytomegalovirus serostatus. In addition to the first cohort of roughly 700 subjects, a separate validation cohort of 100 to 150 different subjects was used. To predict cytomegalovirus infection status, the study brought together high-throughput TCR immunosequencing, statistical association of individual TCRs with disease status, and machine learning. A later analysis re-analyzed previously published TCR beta repertoires from 660 or so donors and added high-resolution HLA genotyping to study TCR occurrence patterns. In the later analysis, no new phenotypic data were used to find candidate immune exposures; instead, reliance was placed on TCR beta sequences and their occurrence across donors. An earlier analysis of 587 of the donors applied high-throughput TCR beta sequencing to assess whether each TCR beta V gene segment acted as functional or pseudogenic. Donor age, sex, ethnicity and CMV serostatus were compiled alongside the repertoire data. A later genetic analysis took genome-wide SNP genotypes for about 60% of the roughly 670 donors and used that subset as a discovery cohort. All discovery cohort repertoires had been generated on a single sequencing platform. Class I and class II HLA loci were covered by the typing at four-digit resolution. Typing coverage varied by locus: roughly 620-640 donors for A, B, C, DRB1 and DQB1; approximately 560 for DQA1; about 590 for DPA1; approximately 450 for DPB1. Several DR-DQ haplotypes were handled as single units for association and clustering because linkage in the cohort was strong. On average, around 200,000 unique TCR beta nucleotide sequences were sequenced per donor among some 430 genotyped donors of the cohort, with 15% to 20% of those sequences being non-productive.

Findings and caveats that apply to the study as a whole: Sequencing depth was assumed to be roughly uniform across donors in the presence/absence analyses, though that assumption may not hold. While some public TCRs were present in many individuals, most TCR sequences turned up only very rarely across donors. Some IMGT-functional V segments, including TRBV6-2 and TRBV6-3, could not be told apart with the 87-base-pair reads, so those segments were excluded. According to a later analysis, TCR association rates differed among HLA loci, with DRB1 alleles showing the most associated TCRs and HLA-C alleles showing the fewest. The cohort was sequenced for TCR beta chains only, and without alpha or paired-chain data the features that could be detected were limited. An earlier analysis of approximately 600 of the donors showed that most TCR beta V segments appeared in productive rearrangements either about 87% or about 30% of the time, which broadly matched IMGT annotations. CMV serostatus was the only immune exposure information available for the cohort. In a later analysis, several top co-occurrence clusters were reported to appear linked to parvovirus B19, influenza, CMV and Epstein-Barr virus. In both the original and validation cohorts, the classifier was reported to diagnose cytomegalovirus status with high specificity and sensitivity. According to a later analysis, most CMV-associated TCR beta chains appeared to be HLA-restricted, and the HLA associations seemed to be driven largely by CMV exposure. In a later analysis, around 17,000 TCR beta sequences were associated with specific HLA alleles at a false discovery rate of 0.05. In a later genetic analysis, fewer N-insertions in productive TCRs were reported among donors in an Asian-associated ancestry cluster than the roughly 640-donor mean. A cluster of highly shared sequence variants was judged likely to be a technical artifact of the sequencing pipeline. Linkage disequilibrium might explain the correlated functional status among segregating V segments, but an unknown experimental factor could not be ruled out. The earlier analysis of approximately 590 of the donors excluded over 15 rarely observed V segments, including chromosome 9 orphons, because counts were too low. Because HLA typing was unavailable for some donors at each locus, only the typed subset was used in association tests. Assigning TCR associations to individual alleles was difficult when HLA alleles, especially DR and DQ, strongly co-occurred. A further reported finding was that TCR beta sequences accurately predicted the HLA-A and HLA-B alleles for most subjects in the first cohort. In a later analysis, HLA-associated TCR beta chains were found to be more clonally expanded and to have lower generation probabilities than equally common non-associated chains. V-gene and J-gene trimming of TCR beta chains was associated with a missense DCLRE1C variant in a later genetic analysis, and the association was replicated in an independent cohort. In vitro tests confirmed that a few of the cytomegalovirus-associated TCR beta chains recognize cytomegalovirus antigens. It was suggested by the authors that the approach could potentially be generalized to other disease states and immunological phenotypes. The study gave a list of over 150 TCR beta chains associated with cytomegalovirus.

There are 12 amino acids in the CDR3, from cysteine to phenylalanine inclusive. This entry keeps only the CDR3 DNA: 36 bases, framed from base 1. CDR1 and CDR2 (LNHDA, SQIVND) derive from the germline V gene (reference sequence). The V and J ends are trimmed by 5 bases and 1 base, leaving 4 bases between them. Libraries were constructed by the immunoSEQ multiplex PCR assay. For the multiplex PCR, a mixture combining 60 forward primers for TCR Vbeta segments and 13 reverse primers for TCR Jbeta segments was used. The CDR3 region of rearranged TCR beta genes was amplified from genomic DNA with a multiplex PCR assay. Amplified TCR beta libraries were sequenced as 87-base-pair reads on the Illumina HiSeq System. The source study handled its data this way. Across the 670 or so repertoires, a later analysis counted about 81 million unique TCR beta chains, roughly 11 million of which were shared by at least two donors. To remove PCR and sequencing errors, raw reads were error-corrected and collapsed into unique sequences using a nearest-neighbor algorithm that merged closely related sequences. To assign V, D and J gene segments, CDR3 sequences were aligned to IMGT reference sequences. For a sequence to be retained, at least a six-nucleotide match to both a V gene segment and a J gene segment was required. Rearrangements were called productive when the CDR3 lacked stop codons and stayed in frame with V and J; all others were non-productive. CDR3 was defined by IMGT convention, running from the second conserved V-encoded cysteine to the conserved J-encoded phenylalanine. The earlier analysis of more than 450 of the donors excluded sequences that lacked an unambiguous match to a single V gene segment. An earlier analysis of 587 of the donors classified V segments as functional when productive rearrangements were above 56.7% and as segregating when the standard deviation between donors was above 5%. A statistical classification framework was developed to diagnose cytomegalovirus status using the catalog of TCR beta chain sequences. In a later analysis, V and J genes were assigned by comparing TCR nucleotide sequences against IMGT/GENE-DB human TR gene sequences. Using the TCRdist pipeline, a later analysis assigned CDR3 sequences along with most-parsimonious VDJ recombination scenarios. In a later analysis, each TCR beta chain was defined by its CDR3 amino acid sequence together with its V-gene family, and reads lacking a unique V-gene family were excluded. To address suspected cross-contamination and a sequencing artifact, a later analysis removed some 620 highly shared, low-generation-probability nucleotide sequences. For each public chain, a later analysis derived a clonal expansion index from normalized ranks of inferred template counts within each repertoire. In a later analysis, generation probabilities were computed using a VDJ recombination model fitted to out-of-frame rearrangements, and the results were checked against IGoR. A later analysis scored TCR-TCR, TCR-HLA and TCR-CMV co-occurrence with hypergeometric tests, applying a repertoire-size bias correction to TCR pairs. False discovery rates were estimated in a later analysis by permuting HLA or CMV assignments 20 times. In a later analysis, co-occurring TCRs were grouped using DBSCAN, with TCRdist sequence similarity added in when clustering inside HLA-allele-positive subsets. Co-occurrence clustering excluded repertoires with fewer than 30,000 or more than 120,000 public chains, plus five with anomalous nucleotide sharing. TCRdb obtained this table from immuneACCESS and retained in-frame rearrangements with V and J assigned. These tables miss some clones; where compared with another copy, unresolved V genes account for less than half of the shortfall, and the remainder is unexplained. The V and J calls and the clone size are those of that table, but D and trimming were determined from the DNA. For this sample the table gives approximately 170,000 clones, of which more than 70% were detected only once. Of the sample, more than 4% falls within the top ten clones.

The cohort consisted of approximately 670 healthy bone marrow donors. Cohort members were all nominally healthy when sampled, although unrecorded immune exposures were likely present. The donor was CMV seropositive and belonged to the group of 250 to 300 seropositive cohort members. A peripheral blood sample was provided by each donor, and peripheral blood mononuclear cells were used for TCR beta sequencing. Genomic DNA was extracted from the blood cell samples with the Qiagen DNeasy Blood Extraction Kit. Recombination connected TRBV19 to TRBJ2-3; the D gene lacks a confident call. The sequenced sample consisted of PBMCs. This clonotype was obtained from a man aged 25 to 45 in good health and CMV-seropositive. The DNA sequence is TGTGCCAGTAGTCTCGGCACAGATACGCAGTATTTT. It codes for CASSLGTDTQYF.